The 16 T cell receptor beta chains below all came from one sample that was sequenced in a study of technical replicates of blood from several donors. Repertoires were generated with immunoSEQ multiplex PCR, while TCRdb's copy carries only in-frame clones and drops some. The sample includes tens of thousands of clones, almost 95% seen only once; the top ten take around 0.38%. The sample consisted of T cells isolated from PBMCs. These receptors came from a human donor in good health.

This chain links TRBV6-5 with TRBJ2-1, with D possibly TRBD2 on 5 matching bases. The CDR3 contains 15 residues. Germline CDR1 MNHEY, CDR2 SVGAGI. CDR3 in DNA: TGTGAATGGACTCAGCTAAGCCCTAGGTCGGATGAGCAGTTCTTC. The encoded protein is CEWTQLSPRSDEQFF.

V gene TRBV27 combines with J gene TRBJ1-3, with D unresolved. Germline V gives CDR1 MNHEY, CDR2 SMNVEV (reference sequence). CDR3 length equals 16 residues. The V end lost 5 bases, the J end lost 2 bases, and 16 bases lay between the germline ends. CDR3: CASSRFRAGTGNTIYF. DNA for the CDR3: TGTGCCAGCAGTAGGTTTCGTGCGGGTACTGGAAACACCATATATTTT.

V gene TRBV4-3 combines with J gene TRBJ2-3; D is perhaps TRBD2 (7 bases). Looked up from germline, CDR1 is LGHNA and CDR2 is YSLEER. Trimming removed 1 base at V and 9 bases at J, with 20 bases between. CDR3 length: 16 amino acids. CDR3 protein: CASSQVGGGSAQTQYF. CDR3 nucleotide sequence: TGCGCCAGCAGCCAAGTAGGGGGGGGTAGCGCTCAAACGCAGTATTTT.

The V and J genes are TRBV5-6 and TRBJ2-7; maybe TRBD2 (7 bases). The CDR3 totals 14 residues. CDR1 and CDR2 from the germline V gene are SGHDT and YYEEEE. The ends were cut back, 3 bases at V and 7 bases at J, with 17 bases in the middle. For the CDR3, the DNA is TGTGCCAGCAGCTACACAGGGACTAAGAAGGAGCAGTACTTC. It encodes CASSYTGTKKEQYF.

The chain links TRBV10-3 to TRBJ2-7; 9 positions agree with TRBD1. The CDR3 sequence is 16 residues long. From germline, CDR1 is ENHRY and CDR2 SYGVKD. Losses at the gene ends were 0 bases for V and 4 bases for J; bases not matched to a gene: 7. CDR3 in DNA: TGTGCCATCAGTGAGTCGATAGGACAGGGGCTTTACGAGCAGTACTTC. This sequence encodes CAISESIGQGLYEQYF.

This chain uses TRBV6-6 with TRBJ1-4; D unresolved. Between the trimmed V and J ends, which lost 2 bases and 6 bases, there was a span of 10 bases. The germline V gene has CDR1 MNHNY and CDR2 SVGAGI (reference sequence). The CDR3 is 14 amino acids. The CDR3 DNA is TGTGCCAGCAGTTACGGTAGGGAGGATGAAAAACTGTTTTTT. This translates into CASSYGREDEKLFF.

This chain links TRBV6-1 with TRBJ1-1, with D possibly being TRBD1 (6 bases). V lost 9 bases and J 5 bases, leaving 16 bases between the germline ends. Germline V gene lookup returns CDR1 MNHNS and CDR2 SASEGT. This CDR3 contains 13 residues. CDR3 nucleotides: TGTGCCAGTTGGCAGGGGACGATGACTGAAGCTTTCTTT. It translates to CASWQGTMTEAFF.

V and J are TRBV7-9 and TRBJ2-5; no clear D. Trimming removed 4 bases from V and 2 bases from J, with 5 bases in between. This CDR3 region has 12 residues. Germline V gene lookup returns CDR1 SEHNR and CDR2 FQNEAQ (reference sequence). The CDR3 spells CASSSMQETQYF. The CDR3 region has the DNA TGTGCCAGCAGCTCCATGCAAGAGACCCAGTACTTC.

CDR3 in amino acids: CASSALAGGPYNEQFF. The DNA of the CDR3 is TGTGCCAGCAGCGCCCTAGCGGGAGGGCCTTACAATGAGCAGTTCTTC. The chain uses TRBV7-3 and TRBJ2-1; 12 nucleotides match TRBD2. Trimming cost V 5 bases and J 4 bases; bases outside gene matches: 6. CDR1 and CDR2 from the germline V gene are SGHTA and FQGTGA. CDR3 length equals 16 residues.

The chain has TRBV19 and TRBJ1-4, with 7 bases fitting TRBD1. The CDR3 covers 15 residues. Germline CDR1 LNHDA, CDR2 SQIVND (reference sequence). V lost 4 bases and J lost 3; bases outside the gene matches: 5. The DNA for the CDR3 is TGTGCCAGTAGTAAGGGGGCCGGGGCTAATGAAAAACTGTTTTTT. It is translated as CASSKGAGANEKLFF.

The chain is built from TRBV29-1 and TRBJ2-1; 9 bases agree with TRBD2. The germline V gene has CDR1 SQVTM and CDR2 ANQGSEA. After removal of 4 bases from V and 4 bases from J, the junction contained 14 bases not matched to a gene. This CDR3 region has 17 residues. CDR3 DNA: TGCAGCGTTGCAGCCTACTATCAGCGGGAGGATTACAATGAGCAGTTCTTC. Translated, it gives CSVAAYYQREDYNEQFF.

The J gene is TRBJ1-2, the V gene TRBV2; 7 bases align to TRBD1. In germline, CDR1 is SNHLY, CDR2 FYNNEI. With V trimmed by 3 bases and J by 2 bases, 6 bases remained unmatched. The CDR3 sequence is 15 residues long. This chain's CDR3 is CASSDGQGGNYGYTF. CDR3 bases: TGTGCCAGCAGTGATGGGCAGGGGGGAAACTATGGCTACACCTTC.

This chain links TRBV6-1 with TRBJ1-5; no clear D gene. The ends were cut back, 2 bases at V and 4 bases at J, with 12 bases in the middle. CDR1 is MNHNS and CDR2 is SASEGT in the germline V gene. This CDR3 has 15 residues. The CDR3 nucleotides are TGTGCCAGCAGTGAATATGTAGCAGTTAATCAGCCCCAGCATTTT. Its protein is CASSEYVAVNQPQHF.

CDR3 in DNA: TGTGCCAGCAGCTTGGATCGGTCCCGGGGGTTCTTC. Its protein is CASSLDRSRGFF. The rearrangement joins TRBV5-4 to TRBJ2-1, with D possibly being TRBD2 (5 bases). Germline V lookup: CDR1 SGHNT, CDR2 YYREEE (reference sequence). The germline V and J ends were trimmed by 0 bases and 15 bases, with 13 bases remaining between them. The CDR3 totals 12 residues.

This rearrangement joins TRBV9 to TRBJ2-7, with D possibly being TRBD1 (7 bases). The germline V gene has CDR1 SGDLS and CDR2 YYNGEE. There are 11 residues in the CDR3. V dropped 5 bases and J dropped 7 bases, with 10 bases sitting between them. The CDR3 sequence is CASSAGGEQYF. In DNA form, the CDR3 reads TGTGCCAGCAGTGCAGGGGGGGAGCAGTACTTC.

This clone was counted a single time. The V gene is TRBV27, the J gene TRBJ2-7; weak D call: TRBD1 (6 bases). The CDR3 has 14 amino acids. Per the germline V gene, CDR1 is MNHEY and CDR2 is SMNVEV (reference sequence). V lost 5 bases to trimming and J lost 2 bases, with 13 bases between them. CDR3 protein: CASSNRVSPYEQYF. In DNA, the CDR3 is TGTGCCAGCAGTAACAGGGTTAGCCCCTACGAGCAGTACTTC.